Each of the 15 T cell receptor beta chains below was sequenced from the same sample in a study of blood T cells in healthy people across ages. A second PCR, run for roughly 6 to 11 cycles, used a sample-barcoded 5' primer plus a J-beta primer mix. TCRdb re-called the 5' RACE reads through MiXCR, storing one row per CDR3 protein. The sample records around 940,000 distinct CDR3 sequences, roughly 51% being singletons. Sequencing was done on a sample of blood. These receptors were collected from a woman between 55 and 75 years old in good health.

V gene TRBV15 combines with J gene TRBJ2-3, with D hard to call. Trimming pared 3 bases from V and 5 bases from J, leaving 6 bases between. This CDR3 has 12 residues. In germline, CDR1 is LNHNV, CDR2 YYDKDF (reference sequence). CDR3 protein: CATSRGEDTQYF. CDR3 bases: TGTGCCACCAGCAGGGGCGAAGATACGCAGTATTTT. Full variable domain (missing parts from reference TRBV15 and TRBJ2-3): DAMVIQNPRYQVTQFGKPVTLSCSQTLNHNVMYWYQQKSSQAPKLLFHYYDKDFNNEADTPDNFQSRRPNTSFCFLDIRSPGLGDTAMYLCATSRGEDTQYFGPGTRLTVL.

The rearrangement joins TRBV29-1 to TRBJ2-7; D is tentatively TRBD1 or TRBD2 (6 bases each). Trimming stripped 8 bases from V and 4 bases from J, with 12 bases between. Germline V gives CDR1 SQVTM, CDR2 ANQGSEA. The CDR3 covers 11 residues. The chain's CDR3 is CSYKGGYEQYF. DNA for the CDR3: TGCAGCTATAAAGGGGGGTACGAGCAGTACTTC.

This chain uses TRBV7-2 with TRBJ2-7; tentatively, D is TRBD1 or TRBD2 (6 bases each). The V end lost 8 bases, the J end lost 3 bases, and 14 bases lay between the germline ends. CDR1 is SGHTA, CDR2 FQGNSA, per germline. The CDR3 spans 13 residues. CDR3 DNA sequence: TGTGCCAGCTCAGATGGGGGGCGCTACGAGCAGTACTTC. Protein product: CASSDGGRYEQYF. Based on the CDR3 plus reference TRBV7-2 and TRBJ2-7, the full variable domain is GAGVSQSPSNKVTEKGKDVELRCDPISGHTALYWYRQSLGQGLEFLIYFQGNSAPDKSGLPSDRFSAERTGGSVSTLTIQRTQQEDSAVYLCASSDGGRYEQYFGPGTRLTVT.

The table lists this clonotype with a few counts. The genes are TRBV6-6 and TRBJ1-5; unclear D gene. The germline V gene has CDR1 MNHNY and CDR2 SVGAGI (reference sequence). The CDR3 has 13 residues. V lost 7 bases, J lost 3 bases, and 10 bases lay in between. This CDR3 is CASIWQINQPQHF. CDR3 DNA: TGTGCCAGCATCTGGCAAATCAATCAGCCCCAGCATTTT.

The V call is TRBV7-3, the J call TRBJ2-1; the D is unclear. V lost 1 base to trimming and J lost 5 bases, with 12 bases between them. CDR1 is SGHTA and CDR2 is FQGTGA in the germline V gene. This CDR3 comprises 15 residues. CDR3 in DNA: TGTGCCAGCAGCTTAATTGCGACCCCCCACAATGAGCAGTTCTTC. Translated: CASSLIATPHNEQFF.

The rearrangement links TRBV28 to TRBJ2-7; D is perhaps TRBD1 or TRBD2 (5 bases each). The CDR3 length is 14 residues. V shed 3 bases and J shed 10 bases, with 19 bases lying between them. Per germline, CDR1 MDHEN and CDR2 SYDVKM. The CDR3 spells CASSFGTAQEAQYF. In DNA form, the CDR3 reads TGTGCCAGCAGTTTCGGGACGGCCCAAGAGGCCCAGTACTTC.

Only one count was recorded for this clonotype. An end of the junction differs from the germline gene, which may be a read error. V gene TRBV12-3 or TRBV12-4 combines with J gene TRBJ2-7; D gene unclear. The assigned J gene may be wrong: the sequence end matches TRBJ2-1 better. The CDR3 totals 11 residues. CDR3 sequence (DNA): TGTACCAGCAGACTCGCGTATGAGCAGTTCTTC. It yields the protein CTSRLAYEQFF.

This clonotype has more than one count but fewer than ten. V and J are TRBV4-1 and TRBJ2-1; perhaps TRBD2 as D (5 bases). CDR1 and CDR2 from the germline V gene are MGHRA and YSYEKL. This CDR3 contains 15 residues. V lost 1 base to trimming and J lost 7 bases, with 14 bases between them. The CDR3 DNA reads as TGCGCCAGCAGCCAAGTCTTTGTGAGGGCAAATGAGCAGTTCTTC. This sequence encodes CASSQVFVRANEQFF.

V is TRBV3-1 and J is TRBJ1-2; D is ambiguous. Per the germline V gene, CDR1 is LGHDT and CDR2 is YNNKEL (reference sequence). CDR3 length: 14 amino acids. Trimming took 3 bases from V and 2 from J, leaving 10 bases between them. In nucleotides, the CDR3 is TGTGCCAGCAGCCAGCGGAGGACCAACTATGGCTACACCTTC. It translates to CASSQRRTNYGYTF.

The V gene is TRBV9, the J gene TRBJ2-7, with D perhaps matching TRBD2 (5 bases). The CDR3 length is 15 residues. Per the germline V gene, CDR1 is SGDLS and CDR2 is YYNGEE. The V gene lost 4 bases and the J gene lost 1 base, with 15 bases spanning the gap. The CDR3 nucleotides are TGTGCCAGCAGCTCCAATGGGCCGGGGTCCTACGAGCAGTACTTC. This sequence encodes CASSSNGPGSYEQYF.

CDR3 loop: CASSRGGLANEQFF. CDR3 nucleotide sequence: TGTGCCAGCAGCCGTGGGGGACTAGCAAATGAGCAGTTCTTC. The chain recombines TRBV7-9 with TRBJ2-1; 9 bases map to TRBD2. Germline lookup yields CDR1 SEHNR and CDR2 FQNEAQ (reference sequence). V shed 5 bases, J shed 7 bases, and the junction held 6 bases outside the gene matches. The CDR3 is made up of 14 amino acids.

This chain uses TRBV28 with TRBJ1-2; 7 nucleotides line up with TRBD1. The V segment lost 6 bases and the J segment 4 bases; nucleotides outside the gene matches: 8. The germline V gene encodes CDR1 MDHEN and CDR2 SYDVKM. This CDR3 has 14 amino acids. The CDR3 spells CASSTSGTAYGYTF. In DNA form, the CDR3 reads TGTGCCAGCAGCACTTCCGGGACAGCCTATGGCTACACCTTC.

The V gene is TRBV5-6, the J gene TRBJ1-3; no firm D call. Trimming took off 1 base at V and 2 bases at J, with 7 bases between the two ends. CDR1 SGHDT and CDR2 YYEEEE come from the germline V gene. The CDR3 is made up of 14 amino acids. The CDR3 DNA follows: TGTGCCAGCAGCTTGTTGGGGACTGGAAACACCATATATTTT. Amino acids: CASSLLGTGNTIYF. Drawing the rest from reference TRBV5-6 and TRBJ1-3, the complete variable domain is DAGVTQSPTHLIKTRGQQVTLRCSPKSGHDTVSWYQQALGQGPQFIFQYYEEEERQRGNFPDRFSGHQFPNYSSELNVNALLLGDSALYLCASSLLGTGNTIYFGEGSWLTVV.

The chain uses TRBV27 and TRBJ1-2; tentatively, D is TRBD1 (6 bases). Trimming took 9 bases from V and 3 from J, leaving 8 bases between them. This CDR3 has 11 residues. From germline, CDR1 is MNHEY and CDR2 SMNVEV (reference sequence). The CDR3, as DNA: TGTGCCAGGGGACAACACTATGGCTACACCTTC. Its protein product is CARGQHYGYTF.

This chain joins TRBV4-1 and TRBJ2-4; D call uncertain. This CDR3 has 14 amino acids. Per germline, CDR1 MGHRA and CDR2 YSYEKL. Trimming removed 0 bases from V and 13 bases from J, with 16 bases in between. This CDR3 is CASSQDIRPLEQYF. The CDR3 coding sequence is TGCGCCAGCAGCCAAGACATCAGGCCCCTTGAGCAGTACTTC.